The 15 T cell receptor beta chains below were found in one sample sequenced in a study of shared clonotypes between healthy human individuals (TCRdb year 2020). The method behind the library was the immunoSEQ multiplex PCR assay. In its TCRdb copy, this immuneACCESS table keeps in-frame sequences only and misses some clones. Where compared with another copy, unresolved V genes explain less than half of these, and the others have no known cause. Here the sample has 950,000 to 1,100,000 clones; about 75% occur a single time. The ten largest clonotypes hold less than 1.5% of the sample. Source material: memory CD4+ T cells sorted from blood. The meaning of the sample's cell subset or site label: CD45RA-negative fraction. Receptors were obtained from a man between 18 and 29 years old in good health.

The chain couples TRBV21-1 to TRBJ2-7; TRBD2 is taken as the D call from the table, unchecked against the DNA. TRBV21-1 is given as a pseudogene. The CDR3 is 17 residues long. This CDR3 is CASSKDWSGWNVHEQYF. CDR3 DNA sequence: TGTGCCAGCAGCAAAGATTGGTCGGGATGGAATGTCCACGAGCAGTACTTC.

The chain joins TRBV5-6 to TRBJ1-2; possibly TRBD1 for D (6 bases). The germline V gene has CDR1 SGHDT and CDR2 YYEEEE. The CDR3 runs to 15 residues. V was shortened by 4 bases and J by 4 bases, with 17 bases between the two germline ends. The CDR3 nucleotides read TGTGCCAGCAGCCGATGGCGTGACAGGCTCTATGGCTACACCTTC. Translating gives CASSRWRDRLYGYTF.

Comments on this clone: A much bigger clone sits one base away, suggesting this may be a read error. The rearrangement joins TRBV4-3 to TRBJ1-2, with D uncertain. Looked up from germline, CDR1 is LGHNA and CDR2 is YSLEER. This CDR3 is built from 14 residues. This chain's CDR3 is CASSQDSVGSGCTF. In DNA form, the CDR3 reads TGCGCCAGCAGCCAAGATAGTGTGGGATCTGGCTGCACCTTC.

CDR3 DNA: TGTGCCAGCAGCAAAGAATCCGAGGGGTGTCTCACCGGGGAGCTGTTTTTT. It is translated as CASSKESEGCLTGELFF. The J gene is TRBJ2-2, the V gene TRBV21-1. TRBV21-1 is listed as a pseudogene. The CDR3 length is 17 residues.

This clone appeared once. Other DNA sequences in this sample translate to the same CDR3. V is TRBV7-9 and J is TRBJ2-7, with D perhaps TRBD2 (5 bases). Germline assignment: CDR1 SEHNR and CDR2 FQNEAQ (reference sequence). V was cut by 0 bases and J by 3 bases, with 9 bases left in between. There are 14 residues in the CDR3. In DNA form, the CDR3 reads TGTGCCAGCAGCTTAGCGGGAGTGGTCTACGAGCAGTACTTC. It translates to CASSLAGVVYEQYF.

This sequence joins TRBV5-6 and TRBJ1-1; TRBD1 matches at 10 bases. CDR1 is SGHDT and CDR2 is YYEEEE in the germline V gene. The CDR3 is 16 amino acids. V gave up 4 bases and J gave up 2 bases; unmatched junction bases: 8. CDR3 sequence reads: CASSPGTGAENTEAFF. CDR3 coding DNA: TGTGCCAGCAGCCCGGGGACAGGGGCTGAAAACACTGAAGCTTTCTTT.

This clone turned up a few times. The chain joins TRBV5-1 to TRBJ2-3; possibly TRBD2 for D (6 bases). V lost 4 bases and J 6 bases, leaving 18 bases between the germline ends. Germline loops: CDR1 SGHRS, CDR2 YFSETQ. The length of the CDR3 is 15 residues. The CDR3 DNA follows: TGCGCCAGCAGCGGGGACTCTCGGGGGACGGATACGCAGTATTTT. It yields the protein CASSGDSRGTDTQYF.

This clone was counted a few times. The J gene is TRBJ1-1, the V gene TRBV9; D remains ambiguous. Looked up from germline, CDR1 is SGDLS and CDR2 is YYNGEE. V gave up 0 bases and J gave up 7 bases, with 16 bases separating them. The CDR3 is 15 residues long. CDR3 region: CASSVVPGPQVEAFF. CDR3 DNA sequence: TGTGCCAGCAGCGTAGTCCCAGGACCTCAGGTTGAAGCTTTCTTT.

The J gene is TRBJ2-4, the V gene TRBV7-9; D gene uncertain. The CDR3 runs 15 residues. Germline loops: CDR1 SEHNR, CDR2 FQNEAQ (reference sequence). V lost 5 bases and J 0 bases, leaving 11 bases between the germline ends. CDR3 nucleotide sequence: TGTGCCAGCAGCCATGAACGGGTAGCCAAAAACATTCAGTACTTC. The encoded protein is CASSHERVAKNIQYF.

The CDR3 region has the DNA TGTGCCAGCCGATTCCCCCCCGGTAGCGGGGGGATTGAGACCCAGTACTTC. Protein: CASRFPPGSGGIETQYF. The rearrangement links TRBV28 to TRBJ2-5; 10 bases align to TRBD2. Unmatched junction bases numbered 17, after V lost 8 bases and J lost 5 bases. CDR3 length equals 17 residues. Germline lookup yields CDR1 MDHEN and CDR2 SYDVKM.

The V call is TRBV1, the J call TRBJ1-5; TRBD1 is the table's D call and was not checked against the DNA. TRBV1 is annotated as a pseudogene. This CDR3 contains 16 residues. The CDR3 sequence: CTSSQGTGRGNQPQHF. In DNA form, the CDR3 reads TGCACCAGCAGCCAAGGGACAGGTAGGGGCAATCAGCCCCAGCATTTT.

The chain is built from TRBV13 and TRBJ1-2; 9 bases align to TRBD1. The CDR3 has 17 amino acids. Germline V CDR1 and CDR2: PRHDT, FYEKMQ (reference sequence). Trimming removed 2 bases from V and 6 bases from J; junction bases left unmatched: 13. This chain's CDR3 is CASSLLGQGRGGDGYTF. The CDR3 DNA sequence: TGTGCCAGCAGCTTATTAGGACAGGGGCGTGGTGGGGATGGCTACACCTTC.

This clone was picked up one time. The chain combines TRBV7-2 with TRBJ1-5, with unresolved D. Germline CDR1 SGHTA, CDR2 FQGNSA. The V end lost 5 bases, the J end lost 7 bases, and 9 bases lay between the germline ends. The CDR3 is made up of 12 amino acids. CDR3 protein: CASSHRGQPQHF. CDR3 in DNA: TGTGCCAGCAGCCATCGCGGACAGCCCCAGCATTTT. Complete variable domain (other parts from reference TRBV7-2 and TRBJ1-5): GAGVSQSPSNKVTEKGKDVELRCDPISGHTALYWYRQSLGQGLEFLIYFQGNSAPDKSGLPSDRFSAERTGGSVSTLTIQRTQQEDSAVYLCASSHRGQPQHFGDGTRLSIL.

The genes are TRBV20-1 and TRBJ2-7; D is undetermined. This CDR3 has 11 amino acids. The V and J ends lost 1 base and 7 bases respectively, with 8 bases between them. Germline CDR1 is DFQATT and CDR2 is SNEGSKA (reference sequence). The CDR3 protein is CSARAVGEQYF. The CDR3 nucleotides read TGCAGTGCTAGAGCGGTGGGGGAGCAGTACTTC.

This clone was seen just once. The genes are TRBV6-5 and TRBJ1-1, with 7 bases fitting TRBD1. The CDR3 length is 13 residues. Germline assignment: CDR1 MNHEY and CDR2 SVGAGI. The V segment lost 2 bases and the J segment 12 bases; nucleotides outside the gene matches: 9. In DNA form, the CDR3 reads TGTGCCAGCAGTTACGACCCGACAGGGAGGACTTTCTTT. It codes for CASSYDPTGRTFF.